This T cell receptor beta chain came from a study of CD8 T cells in ankylosing spondylitis. About this clonotype: Its cognate antigen is unknown.

V gave up 0 bases and J gave up 0 bases, with 13 bases separating them. From germline, CDR1 is DFQATT and CDR2 SNEGSKA (reference sequence). The CDR3 runs 16 residues. Findings and caveats of the study: Clones linked to disease, bearing a CD8+ phenotype, were relatively rare in peripheral blood. Disease-associated clones were reportedly significantly overrepresented in matched ankylosing spondylitis synovial fluid. Some of the motif variants had earlier been found in reactive arthritis patients' fluid and blood.

Quantitative molecular-barcoded 5'-RACE generated the TCR beta libraries. Each CDR3 protein is one row after TCRdb ran MiXCR on the 5' RACE reads. The repertoire includes roughly 68,000 distinct CDR3 sequences, over 5% of them detected once, and about 4.6% sits in the top ten. V and J are TRBV20-1 and TRBJ2-3; D perhaps matches TRBD1 (5 bases). This sequence originates from a male donor with ankylosing spondylitis. Sequenced sample: synovial fluid, either unsorted or a sorted T cell fraction (not recorded which). The CDR3 DNA reads as TGCAGTGCTAGAGATTACATCAGGGCTAGCACAGATACGCAGTATTTT. Protein: CSARDYIRASTDTQYF.